This T cell receptor beta chain emerged from a study of T-cell reconstitution after alpha-beta-depleted transplantation in children. Overall study findings and caveats: Reports say that about two months after transplant, the alpha-beta T cells came out of several hundred graft clones that had expanded.

This clonotype was observed a single time. Antigen unknown. Unique molecular identifiers were used in preparing the TCRbeta library. TCRdb re-called the PCR reads through MiXCR, storing one row per CDR3 protein. The table shows fewer than 700,000 distinct CDR3 sequences, with 23% occurring only once. V lost 1 base, J lost 5 bases, and 12 bases lay in between. The CDR3 totals 14 residues. Looked up from germline, CDR1 is SGHVS and CDR2 is FQNEAQ. V usage is TRBV7-8 and J usage is TRBJ2-7; no definite D call. This specimen consisted of PBMCs, mostly from graft donor cells, obtained 360 days after TCRalphabeta/CD19-depleted stem cell transplant. The source of this sequence is a boy less than two years old who had a stem cell transplant for acute myeloid leukemia, so the T cells may come from the graft donor. The chain's CDR3 is CASSLGAPGNEQYF. CDR3 DNA sequence: TGTGCCAGCAGCTTAGGGGCCCCTGGGAACGAGCAGTACTTC. Supplemented by reference TRBV7-8 and TRBJ2-7, the full variable domain reads GAGVSQSPRYKVAKRGQDVALRCDPISGHVSLFWYQQALGQGPEFLTYFQNEAQLDKSGLPSDRFFAERPEGSVSTLKIQRTQQEDSAVYLCASSLGAPGNEQYFGPGTRLTVT.